Listed below are T cell receptor beta chains from one sample, sequenced in a study of T cell repertoires in cytomegalovirus infection. TCRdb redid the calling of the reads with MiXCR, one entry per CDR3 protein. The sample holds about half a million distinct CDR3 sequences, roughly a third seen once. No antigen is known for these receptors. This specimen was cultured PBMCs, taken from culture after CMV antigen stimulation. These receptors were taken from a human donor in good health (CMV status not recorded). Some clones in this sample may be carry-over from other donors' samples. Both conserved end residues are part of each CDR3. A D gene is named only where the DNA matches it firmly. The size of a clone is reported for some rows only, either as once, few or many, or as a class for expanded clones.

clone size: many
J gene: TRBJ2-5
V gene: TRBV7-2
D gene: TRBD2
CDR3 protein: CASSRTSGRALLETQYF
CDR3 DNA: TGTGCCAGCAGCCGGACTAGCGGGAGGGCCCTCTTAGAGACCCAGTACTTC

clone size: NA
J gene: TRBJ2-2
V gene: TRBV6-5
D gene: NA
CDR3 protein: CASYTSLSNTGELFF
CDR3 DNA: TGTGCCAGCTATACCTCGCTCTCGAACACCGGGGAGCTGTTTTTT

clone size: few
J gene: TRBJ2-1
V gene: TRBV7-6
D gene: NA
CDR3 protein: CASRQLRGTYNEQFF
CDR3 DNA: TGTGCCAGCAGACAACTGCGGGGAACCTACAATGAGCAGTTCTTC

clone size: few
J gene: TRBJ1-2
V gene: TRBV7-2
D gene: NA
CDR3 protein: CASSSTLMGYTF
CDR3 DNA: TGTGCCAGCAGCTCAACGCTGATGGGCTACACCTTC

clone size: NA
J gene: TRBJ1-1
V gene: TRBV19
D gene: NA
CDR3 protein: CASSRAGPGNTEAFF
CDR3 DNA: TGTGCCAGTAGTCGGGCCGGCCCAGGGAACACTGAAGCTTTCTTT

clone size: many
J gene: TRBJ1-5
V gene: TRBV7-2
D gene: NA
CDR3 protein: CASSSDRNQPQHF
CDR3 DNA: TGTGCCAGCAGCTCGGACAGAAATCAGCCCCAGCATTTT

clone size: NA
J gene: TRBJ1-6
V gene: TRBV6-5
D gene: NA
CDR3 protein: CASSTRTAAFSPLHF
CDR3 DNA: TGTGCCAGCAGTACCCGGACAGCGGCATTTTCACCCCTCCACTTT

clone size: once
J gene: TRBJ1-1
V gene: TRBV19
D gene: NA
CDR3 protein: CASTGTGRSEAFF
CDR3 DNA: TGTGCCAGTACAGGCACAGGGAGGTCTGAAGCTTTCTTT

clone size: NA
J gene: TRBJ2-2
V gene: TRBV7-9
D gene: NA
CDR3 protein: CASSLGEAGELFF
CDR3 DNA: TGTGCCAGCAGCTTAGGGGAGGCCGGGGAGCTGTTTTTT

clone size: NA
J gene: TRBJ2-4
V gene: TRBV7-6
D gene: NA
CDR3 protein: CASSLAVGENIQYF
CDR3 DNA: TGTGCCAGCAGCTTAGCGGTGGGAGAAAACATTCAGTACTTC

clone size: NA
J gene: TRBJ1-1
V gene: TRBV30
D gene: NA
CDR3 protein: CAWSVNRPNTEAFF
CDR3 DNA: TGTGCCTGGAGTGTAAATAGGCCGAACACTGAAGCTTTCTTT

clone size: few
J gene: TRBJ1-5
V gene: TRBV10-3
D gene: NA
CDR3 protein: CAISESQVNSNQPQHF
CDR3 DNA: TGTGCCATCAGTGAGTCTCAGGTGAATAGCAATCAGCCCCAGCATTTT

clone size: few
J gene: TRBJ1-1
V gene: TRBV28
D gene: NA
CDR3 protein: CASTRGGLNTEAFF
CDR3 DNA: TGTGCCAGCACCCGAGGCGGACTAAACACTGAAGCTTTCTTT

clone size: many
J gene: TRBJ2-2
V gene: TRBV7-2
D gene: NA
CDR3 protein: CASSLRPAGGAGTGELFF
CDR3 DNA: TGTGCCAGCAGCTTGAGGCCGGCGGGTGGGGCGGGCACCGGGGAGCTGTTTTTT

clone size: once
J gene: TRBJ1-1
V gene: TRBV19
D gene: NA
CDR3 protein: CASSYDGAADTEAFF
CDR3 DNA: TGTGCCAGTAGTTATGACGGGGCAGCGGACACTGAAGCTTTCTTT

clone size: NA
J gene: TRBJ2-5
V gene: TRBV11-2
D gene: NA
CDR3 protein: CASSPRLTQETQYF
CDR3 DNA: TGTGCCAGCAGCCCCCGCCTCACCCAAGAGACCCAGTACTTC

clone size: many
J gene: TRBJ2-5
V gene: TRBV7-2
D gene: NA
CDR3 protein: CASSLARGGETQYF
CDR3 DNA: TGTGCCAGCAGCTTAGCACGGGGCGGGGAGACCCAGTACTTC

clone size: NA
J gene: TRBJ2-6
V gene: TRBV12-5
D gene: TRBD1
CDR3 protein: CASGLLRTGGALVAGANVLTF
CDR3 DNA: TGTGCTAGTGGTTTGCTGAGGACAGGGGGCGCGCTAGTAGCTGGGGCCAACGTCCTGACTTTC

clone size: many
J gene: TRBJ1-5
V gene: TRBV7-2
D gene: NA
CDR3 protein: CASSLDAGGNQPQHF
CDR3 DNA: TGTGCCAGCAGCCTCGATGCAGGAGGCAATCAGCCCCAGCATTTT

clone size: NA
J gene: TRBJ1-5
V gene: TRBV6-1
D gene: NA
CDR3 protein: CASSERRAAGSNQPQHF
CDR3 DNA: TGTGCCAGCAGTGAAAGAAGGGCCGCTGGGAGCAATCAGCCCCAGCATTTT

clone size: many
J gene: TRBJ2-1
V gene: TRBV7-8
D gene: TRBD2
CDR3 protein: CASRGREGRDSYNEQFF
CDR3 DNA: TGTGCCAGCCGGGGGCGGGAGGGCCGAGATTCCTACAATGAGCAGTTCTTC

clone size: NA
J gene: TRBJ2-1
V gene: TRBV6-2/TRBV6-3
D gene: NA
CDR3 protein: CASGSAGKGNEQFF
CDR3 DNA: TGTGCCAGCGGGTCGGCGGGCAAAGGAAATGAGCAGTTCTTC

clone size: few
J gene: TRBJ2-7
V gene: TRBV7-6
D gene: NA
CDR3 protein: CASSVRGTPREQYF
CDR3 DNA: TGTGCCAGCAGCGTGCGGGGTACCCCCCGAGAGCAGTACTTC

clone size: NA
J gene: TRBJ2-3
V gene: TRBV27
D gene: NA
CDR3 protein: CASFAGRVADTQYF
CDR3 DNA: TGTGCCAGCTTTGCGGGGCGAGTTGCAGATACGCAGTATTTT

clone size: few
J gene: TRBJ2-1
V gene: TRBV6-2/TRBV6-3
D gene: TRBD2
CDR3 protein: CASSYRPAGGNEQFF
CDR3 DNA: TGTGCCAGCAGTTACCGACCAGCGGGAGGCAATGAGCAGTTCTTC

clone size: few
J gene: TRBJ2-3
V gene: TRBV20-1
D gene: NA
CDR3 protein: CSASHLERNTDTQYF
CDR3 DNA: TGCAGTGCATCCCACTTGGAGCGGAACACAGATACGCAGTATTTT

clone size: few
J gene: TRBJ2-3
V gene: TRBV12-3/TRBV12-4
D gene: NA
CDR3 protein: CASSFGANTDTQYF
CDR3 DNA: TGTGCCAGCAGTTTTGGGGCTAACACAGATACGCAGTATTTT

clone size: once
J gene: TRBJ2-7
V gene: TRBV6-5
D gene: TRBD1
CDR3 protein: CASRGMTGVSYEQYF
CDR3 DNA: TGTGCCAGCAGGGGAATGACAGGGGTGTCGTACGAGCAGTACTTC

clone size: many
J gene: TRBJ2-7
V gene: TRBV7-2
D gene: TRBD2
CDR3 protein: CASSLEPWTSGTYEQYF
CDR3 DNA: TGTGCCAGCAGCTTAGAACCCTGGACTAGCGGTACCTACGAGCAGTACTTC

clone size: few
J gene: TRBJ2-1
V gene: TRBV11-3
D gene: TRBD2
CDR3 protein: CASSPPGLANEQFF
CDR3 DNA: TGTGCCAGCAGTCCCCCGGGACTAGCAAATGAGCAGTTCTTC

clone size: NA
J gene: TRBJ2-1
V gene: TRBV12-3/TRBV12-4
D gene: TRBD1
CDR3 protein: CASSLIGQGAGGSEQFF
CDR3 DNA: TGTGCCAGCAGTTTAATAGGACAGGGGGCCGGGGGTAGTGAGCAGTTCTTC

clone size: NA
J gene: TRBJ2-2
V gene: TRBV7-8
D gene: TRBD1
CDR3 protein: CASSPQDRGIYTGELFF
CDR3 DNA: TGTGCCAGCAGCCCCCAGGACAGGGGAATATACACCGGGGAGCTGTTTTTT

clone size: few
J gene: TRBJ1-5
V gene: TRBV27
D gene: TRBD1
CDR3 protein: CASRDRGSSNQPQHF
CDR3 DNA: TGTGCCAGCAGGGACAGGGGGTCCAGCAATCAGCCCCAGCATTTT

clone size: NA
J gene: TRBJ2-1
V gene: TRBV27
D gene: NA
CDR3 protein: CASSTIRPPYNEQFF
CDR3 DNA: TGTGCCAGCAGTACGATCCGCCCGCCGTACAATGAGCAGTTCTTC

clone size: many
J gene: TRBJ1-1
V gene: TRBV7-2
D gene: TRBD1
CDR3 protein: CASSFRQGGTEAFF
CDR3 DNA: TGTGCCAGCAGCTTTAGACAGGGGGGGACTGAAGCTTTCTTT

clone size: few
J gene: TRBJ2-1
V gene: TRBV7-2
D gene: NA
CDR3 protein: CASSLRSVKPNEQFF
CDR3 DNA: TGTGCCAGCAGCTTACGTAGTGTAAAGCCCAATGAGCAGTTCTTC

clone size: NA
J gene: TRBJ2-3
V gene: TRBV7-6
D gene: TRBD1
CDR3 protein: CASSFFRGPDTQYF
CDR3 DNA: TGTGCCAGCAGCTTTTTCAGGGGGCCAGATACGCAGTATTTT

clone size: NA
J gene: TRBJ2-1
V gene: TRBV20-1
D gene: NA
CDR3 protein: CSARDFYNEQFF
CDR3 DNA: TGCAGTGCCCGGGACTTTTACAATGAGCAGTTCTTC

clone size: few
J gene: TRBJ2-1
V gene: TRBV19
D gene: TRBD1
CDR3 protein: CASSMGTGYNEQFF
CDR3 DNA: TGTGCCAGTAGTATGGGGACAGGTTACAATGAGCAGTTCTTC

clone size: few
J gene: TRBJ2-3
V gene: TRBV7-8
D gene: TRBD2
CDR3 protein: CASSLGLAGPPTQYF
CDR3 DNA: TGTGCCAGCAGCTTGGGACTAGCGGGGCCACCGACGCAGTATTTT

clone size: NA
J gene: TRBJ1-5
V gene: TRBV6-1
D gene: TRBD1
CDR3 protein: CASAEFDRAKDSNQPQHF
CDR3 DNA: TGTGCCAGCGCCGAGTTCGACAGGGCGAAAGATAGCAATCAGCCCCAGCATTTT

clone size: few
J gene: TRBJ2-1
V gene: TRBV11-2
D gene: TRBD1
CDR3 protein: CASRPRDRDAEQFF
CDR3 DNA: TGTGCCAGCAGGCCCCGGGACAGGGATGCTGAGCAGTTCTTC

clone size: NA
J gene: TRBJ2-2
V gene: TRBV7-9
D gene: TRBD2
CDR3 protein: CASSPTSGRAAGELFF
CDR3 DNA: TGTGCCAGCAGCCCAACTAGCGGGAGGGCCGCCGGGGAGCTGTTTTTT

clone size: NA
J gene: TRBJ2-7
V gene: TRBV28
D gene: NA
CDR3 protein: CASSSPSTVPGAGYF
CDR3 DNA: TGTGCCAGCAGTTCCCCATCGACAGTCCCAGGAGCTGGGTACTTC

clone size: few
J gene: TRBJ2-2
V gene: TRBV6-1
D gene: TRBD2
CDR3 protein: CASRPGTSGTGELFF
CDR3 DNA: TGTGCCAGCAGGCCCGGGACTAGCGGGACCGGGGAGCTGTTTTTT